The 30 T cell receptor beta chains reported below all come from one sample, sequenced in a study of T cell responses to AZD1222 COVID-19 vaccine. Here immunoSEQ multiplex PCR was the method, and the copy in TCRdb shows in-frame clones only, minus some. The data contain some 84,000 clones, approximately 86% of them singletons. The source was peripheral blood, collected on day 0 of AZD1222 vaccination. The receptors here all came from an adult in good health.

The genes are TRBV10-1 and TRBJ2-2; 14 bases map to TRBD2. The V and J ends lost 0 bases and 0 bases, in that order; junction bases with no gene match: 12. This CDR3 is 22 amino acids long. Looked up from germline, CDR1 is WNHNN and CDR2 is SYGVQD (reference sequence). CDR3 sequence reads: CASSESMTGTSGSPTNTGELFF. The CDR3 DNA reads TGCGCCAGCAGTGAGTCGATGACCGGGACTAGCGGGAGTCCCACGAACACCGGGGAGCTGTTTTTT.

The gene calls are TRBV18 and TRBJ2-5; D remains unclear. Germline CDR1 is KGHSH and CDR2 is LQKENI. V gave up 3 bases and J gave up 0 bases, with 11 bases separating them. CDR3 length: 15 amino acids. The CDR3 region is CASSPFSSNQETQYF. Written as DNA, the CDR3 is TGTGCCAGCTCACCCTTTTCCAGCAACCAAGAGACCCAGTACTTC.

The V and J genes are TRBV5-1 and TRBJ1-6, with 9 bases identical to TRBD1. The germline gives CDR1 SGHRS, CDR2 YFSETQ. Trimming at V came to 3 bases and at J to 9 bases, leaving 7 bases not matched to a gene. The CDR3 spans 15 residues. The CDR3 DNA is TGCGCCAGCAGCTCCGGACAGGGGAACGGTTCACCCCTCCACTTT. It encodes CASSSGQGNGSPLHF.

The rearrangement joins TRBV5-6 to TRBJ2-1, with a weak D call TRBD1 (5 bases). Germline CDR1 SGHDT, CDR2 YYEEEE. The CDR3 runs to 14 residues. Between the trimmed V and J ends, which lost 2 bases and 9 bases, there was a span of 15 bases. In DNA, the CDR3 is TGTGCCAGCAGCTTCTTAGGGGCCGTGGTTGAGCAGTTCTTC. It codes for CASSFLGAVVEQFF.

V gene TRBV10-3 combines with J gene TRBJ2-1; 14 positions match TRBD2. The ends lost 6 bases at V and 14 bases at J; junction bases unmatched: 9. The CDR3 runs 14 residues. Germline V gene data show CDR1 as ENHRY and CDR2 as SYGVKD. The CDR3 reads CAISPGTSGSSEFF. DNA for the CDR3: TGTGCCATCAGCCCCGGGACTAGCGGGAGTTCCGAGTTCTTC.

V gene TRBV6-2 or TRBV6-3 combines with J gene TRBJ2-3; no reliable D call. The CDR3 sequence is 15 residues long. V lost 0 bases to trimming and J lost 0 bases, with 7 bases between them. Germline CDR1 is MNHEY and CDR2 is SVGEGT. The CDR3 sequence: CASSYSEKSTDTQYF. CDR3 in DNA: TGTGCCAGCAGTTACTCTGAGAAAAGCACAGATACGCAGTATTTT.

In its sample, this clone was seen a few times. The chain employs TRBV28 and TRBJ1-5; unclear D gene. Trimming left V 5 bases short and J 6 bases short, with 23 bases between. The CDR3 contains 17 residues. The germline gives CDR1 MDHEN, CDR2 SYDVKM. The CDR3 reads CASSPGGFLIGGQPQHF. Written as DNA, the CDR3 is TGTGCCAGCAGTCCTGGTGGTTTTCTTATAGGTGGTCAGCCCCAGCATTTT. Combining the CDR3 with reference TRBV28 and TRBJ1-5 gives the whole variable domain DVKVTQSSRYLVKRTGEKVFLECVQDMDHENMFWYRQDPGLGLRLIYFSYDVKMKEKGDIPEGYSVSREKKERFSLILESASTNQTSMYLCASSPGGFLIGGQPQHFGDGTRLSIL.

This clone was seen only a few times. CDR3 sequence reads: CASSLLEEQFF. CDR3 DNA: TGTGCCAGCAGCTTACTGGAAGAGCAGTTCTTC. This chain connects TRBV11-3 to TRBJ2-1; D unresolved. This CDR3 has 11 residues. The V end was cut by 2 bases, the J end by 10 bases, with 6 bases between. CDR1 is SGHNT and CDR2 is YENEEA in the germline V gene.

The chain carries TRBV12-5 and TRBJ2-5; D might be TRBD2 (5 bases). Trimming cost V 0 bases and J 10 bases, with 9 bases left between them. Germline loops: CDR1 LGHNT, CDR2 FRNRAP. This CDR3 comprises 12 residues. The DNA of the CDR3 is TGTGCTAGTGGTTTGGTAGAGGGTAACCAGTACTTC. This gives the protein CASGLVEGNQYF.

This sequence joins TRBV28 and TRBJ1-1; D gene uncertain. This CDR3 has 13 residues. Trimming left V 3 bases short and J 4 bases short, with 9 bases between. Germline CDR1 reads MDHEN; CDR2 reads SYDVKM. The chain's CDR3 is CASSFVEGTEAFF. For the CDR3, the DNA is TGTGCCAGCAGTTTCGTCGAAGGCACTGAAGCTTTCTTT.

This chain uses TRBV9 with TRBJ1-1; the D gene is possibly TRBD1 (5 bases). This CDR3 is built from 14 residues. V lost 0 bases and J lost 2, with 8 bases in between. CDR1 and CDR2 (germline): SGDLS, YYNGEE. Here the CDR3 reads CASSVVGDNTEAFF. CDR3 DNA: TGTGCCAGCAGCGTAGTAGGGGATAACACTGAAGCTTTCTTT.

The chain employs TRBV6-5 and TRBJ1-2; no definite D call. V lost 0 bases and J 7 bases, leaving 12 bases between the germline ends. This CDR3 contains 14 residues. Per germline, CDR1 MNHEY and CDR2 SVGAGI. CDR3 sequence: CASSYSWEKGGYTF. The CDR3 region has the DNA TGTGCCAGCAGTTACTCGTGGGAAAAAGGTGGCTACACCTTC.

The genes are TRBV10-3 and TRBJ2-5, with 14 bases identical to TRBD2. The V gene end was trimmed by 6 bases and the J gene end by 4 bases; junction bases not matched to a gene: 4. The CDR3 contains 15 residues. Germline V gene lookup returns CDR1 ENHRY and CDR2 SYGVKD. CDR3 DNA sequence: TGTGCCATCAGGGAGACTAGCGGGAGGGGAGAGACCCAGTACTTC. Its translation is CAIRETSGRGETQYF.

V and J are TRBV27 and TRBJ1-1, with D unclear. Germline V gives CDR1 MNHEY, CDR2 SMNVEV (reference sequence). The CDR3 extends over 13 amino acids. V was cut by 1 base and J by 0 bases, with 3 bases left in between. CDR3 in DNA: TGTGCCAGCAGTTTATTCATGAACACTGAAGCTTTCTTT. This gives the protein CASSLFMNTEAFF.

The rearrangement uses TRBV11-3 and TRBJ2-1; the match to TRBD2 covers 11 bases. Looked up from germline, CDR1 is SGHNT and CDR2 is YENEEA. The trim removed 2 bases at V and 1 base at J, leaving 10 bases unmatched. The CDR3 extends over 19 amino acids. CDR3 protein: CASSLRLAGRLSSYNEQFF. CDR3 DNA sequence: TGTGCCAGCAGCTTAAGACTAGCGGGAAGGCTTAGTTCCTACAATGAGCAGTTCTTC.

The rearrangement uses TRBV3-1 (or the pseudogene TRBV3-2) and TRBJ2-1, with TRBD1 as a possible D gene (5 bases). Germline CDR1 is LGHDT and CDR2 is YNNKEL (reference sequence). V was trimmed by 7 bases and J by 6 bases, leaving 7 bases between them. This CDR3 contains 11 residues. The CDR3 DNA reads TGTGCCAGCAAAGGGGTCAATGAGCAGTTCTTC. Protein sequence: CASKGVNEQFF.

V usage is TRBV28 and J usage is TRBJ2-7; 11 nucleotides agree with TRBD2. Germline CDR1 MDHEN, CDR2 SYDVKM. The CDR3 spans 14 residues. With 5 bases clipped from V and 4 bases from J, the junction kept 4 bases outside the gene matches. In DNA form, the CDR3 reads TGTGCCAGCAGTGCCTGGACTAGCGGGTACGAGCAGTACTTC. This translates into CASSAWTSGYEQYF.

This clone was seen a single time. The rearrangement joins TRBV9 to TRBJ2-7; D gene ambiguous. The germline V gene encodes CDR1 SGDLS and CDR2 YYNGEE. The germline V and J ends were trimmed by 3 bases and 0 bases, with 10 bases remaining between them. CDR3 length: 14 amino acids. CDR3 nucleotide sequence: TGTGCCAGCAGCGAGGCCGCATCCTCCTACGAGCAGTACTTC. Amino acids: CASSEAASSYEQYF.

This sequence joins TRBV3-1 (or the pseudogene TRBV3-2) and TRBJ2-1, with D uncertain. V shed 4 bases and J shed 8 bases, with 9 bases lying between them. Germline lookup yields CDR1 LGHDT and CDR2 YNNKEL (reference sequence). The CDR3 runs to 12 residues. As DNA, the CDR3 is TGTGCCAGCAGCCCTCAACGGGATGAGCAGTTCTTC. Its protein product is CASSPQRDEQFF.

This chain uses TRBV27 with TRBJ1-5; the match to TRBD1 covers 9 bases. The trim removed 6 bases at V and 3 bases at J, leaving 12 bases unmatched. CDR1 is MNHEY, CDR2 SMNVEV, per germline (reference sequence). CDR3 length equals 17 residues. CDR3 loop: CASRPGPDRGYNQPQHF. The DNA for the CDR3 is TGTGCCAGCAGGCCCGGTCCGGACAGGGGTTACAATCAGCCCCAGCATTTT.

The genes are TRBV29-1 and TRBJ2-7; possibly TRBD1 for D (5 bases). The germline gives CDR1 SQVTM, CDR2 ANQGSEA. This CDR3 is built from 14 residues. The ends were cut back, 5 bases at V and 1 base at J, with 15 bases in the middle. The CDR3 DNA is TGCAGCGTTCTAGGGGTAGAGTTTTCCTACGAGCAGTACTTC. Its translation is CSVLGVEFSYEQYF.

A few counts support this clone. The CDR3 nucleotides are TGTGCCAGCAGCTCCTCATTGAACACTGAAGCTTTCTTT. Translated, it gives CASSSSLNTEAFF. The chain recombines TRBV7-3 with TRBJ1-1; D not resolved. This CDR3 contains 13 residues. V lost 4 bases and J 0 bases, leaving 6 bases between the germline ends. In germline, CDR1 is SGHTA, CDR2 FQGTGA.

This clone was counted a few times. The chain has TRBV28 and TRBJ1-1; D ambiguous. The CDR3 length is 11 residues. CDR1 MDHEN and CDR2 SYDVKM come from the germline V gene. The germline V and J ends were trimmed by 11 bases and 5 bases, with 12 bases remaining between them. The CDR3 spells CASMRVTEAFF. CDR3 DNA: TGTGCCTCCATGCGAGTGACTGAAGCTTTCTTT.

This clone was seen just once. The rearrangement uses TRBV2 and TRBJ1-2; 7 positions agree with TRBD1. Germline V gives CDR1 SNHLY, CDR2 FYNNEI. The trim removed 6 bases at V and 8 bases at J, leaving 9 bases unmatched. The CDR3 runs to 13 residues. The CDR3 sequence is CASRADRVEGYTF. The CDR3 region has the DNA TGTGCCAGCAGAGCCGACAGGGTTGAGGGCTACACCTTC.

The rearrangement joins TRBV28 to TRBJ1-2, with D maybe TRBD1 (5 bases). Germline V gene sequence: CDR1 MDHEN, CDR2 SYDVKM. The CDR3 sequence is 14 residues long. Trimming removed 6 bases at V and 1 base at J, with 12 bases between. CDR3 sequence (DNA): TGTGCCAGCAGAGACAGCTTGCTTAACTATGGCTACACCTTC. Translated: CASRDSLLNYGYTF.

The chain joins TRBV5-1 to TRBJ2-1; 11 nucleotides agree with TRBD2. V was pared by 4 bases and J by 7 bases, with 13 bases of the junction left unmatched. This CDR3 contains 17 residues. CDR1 and CDR2 (germline): SGHRS, YFSETQ. CDR3 sequence: CASSTGTSGPRGNEQFF. As DNA, the CDR3 is TGCGCCAGCAGCACCGGGACTAGCGGCCCACGGGGGAATGAGCAGTTCTTC. Based on the CDR3 plus reference TRBV5-1 and TRBJ2-1, the full variable domain is KAGVTQTPRYLIKTRGQQVTLSCSPISGHRSVSWYQQTPGQGLQFLFEYFSETQRNKGNFPGRFSGRQFSNSRSEMNVSTLELGDSALYLCASSTGTSGPRGNEQFFGPGTRLTVL.

V is TRBV11-2 and J is TRBJ2-7, with D possibly matching TRBD1 (5 bases). CDR1 SGHAT and CDR2 FQNNGV come from the germline V gene. The V end was cut by 5 bases, the J end by 7 bases, with 30 bases between. The CDR3 length is 18 residues. CDR3 coding DNA: TGTGCCAGCAGCGTATCTCGGCGAGATTCAGGGTCACCTAGGGAGCAGTACTTC. It yields the protein CASSVSRRDSGSPREQYF. The variable domain in full, with the rest retrieved from reference TRBV11-2 and TRBJ2-7, is EAGVAQSPRYKIIEKRQSVAFWCNPISGHATLYWYQQILGQGPKLLIQFQNNGVVDDSQLPKDRFSAERLKGVDSTLKIQPAKLEDSAVYLCASSVSRRDSGSPREQYFGPGTRLTVT.

CDR3 in DNA: TGTGCCAGCAGTGAAGCTTTGGAGACCCAGTACTTC. This codes for CASSEALETQYF. This chain connects TRBV6-1 to TRBJ2-5; no definite D call. V lost 0 bases and J 5 bases, leaving 4 bases between the germline ends. The length of the CDR3 is 12 residues. CDR1 MNHNS and CDR2 SASEGT come from the germline V gene.

This rearrangement joins TRBV28 to TRBJ1-4; D gene ambiguous. V was trimmed by 6 bases and J by 3 bases, leaving 11 bases between them. Germline V gene data show CDR1 as MDHEN and CDR2 as SYDVKM. CDR3 size: 14 residues. In DNA form, the CDR3 reads TGTGCCAGCAGGAGGGCCCGCCCTAATGAAAAACTGTTTTTT. This translates into CASRRARPNEKLFF.

This chain connects TRBV5-4 to TRBJ2-7; D call uncertain. The ends were cut back, 3 bases at V and 7 bases at J, with 11 bases in the middle. CDR3 length: 12 residues. Germline V gene lookup returns CDR1 SGHNT and CDR2 YYREEE (reference sequence). Here the CDR3 DNA reads TGTGCCAGCAGCTCCCCAGCGCTAGAGCAGTACTTC. Protein sequence: CASSSPALEQYF.